A single sample gave rise to the 8 T cell receptor beta chains below, sequenced in a study of blood T cell repertoires in COVID-19. Repertoires were generated with immunoSEQ multiplex PCR, while TCRdb's copy carries only in-frame clones and drops some. This sample has roughly 240,000 clones, with around 86% found just once. The sequencing sample was made of peripheral blood. The receptors shown here come from a man aged 18 to 29 with active or convalescent COVID-19.

This clone has only one observation. The chain has TRBV27 and TRBJ1-2; possible D gene TRBD1, 5 bases. This CDR3 is 17 amino acids long. CDR1 MNHEY and CDR2 SMNVEV come from the germline V gene (reference sequence). With 5 bases removed from V and 4 bases from J, the gap between germline ends came to 23 bases. The DNA for the CDR3 is TGTGCCAGCAGTGATCTTGGGGGGGGGTCCACTAGCTATGGCTACACCTTC. Translation: CASSDLGGGSTSYGYTF.

This rearrangement joins TRBV2 to TRBJ1-4; the match to TRBD1 covers 9 bases. Unmatched junction bases numbered 16, after V lost 10 bases and J lost 10 bases. The length of the CDR3 is 15 residues. Germline V CDR1 and CDR2: SNHLY, FYNNEI. The CDR3 is CATEGYGTGIGKLFF. The CDR3 nucleotides read TGTGCCACCGAGGGCTACGGGACAGGGATAGGAAAACTGTTTTTT. The whole variable domain, remainder taken from reference TRBV2 and TRBJ1-4, is EPEVTQTPSHQVTQMGQEVILRCVPISNHLYFYWYRQILGQKVEFLVSFYNNEISEKSEIFDDQFSVERPDGSNFTLKIRSTKLEDSAMYFCATEGYGTGIGKLFFGSGTQLSVL.

The rearrangement joins TRBV6-1 to TRBJ1-2; 8 nucleotides align to TRBD1. This CDR3 comprises 13 residues. V was pared by 3 bases and J by 8 bases, with 5 bases of the junction left unmatched. From germline, CDR1 is MNHNS and CDR2 SASEGT. Written as DNA, the CDR3 is TGTGCCAGCAGTGAGACAGGGGCTTGGGGCTACACCTTC. Its translation is CASSETGAWGYTF.

The CDR3 here is CASSYQTDSNQPQHF. The CDR3 bases are TGTGCCAGCAGTTACCAGACAGATAGCAATCAGCCCCAGCATTTT. This sequence joins TRBV6-5 and TRBJ1-5; D might be TRBD1 (5 bases). Trimming removed 2 bases from V and 0 bases from J, with 8 bases in between. The CDR3 has 15 amino acids. Germline V gene data show CDR1 as MNHEY and CDR2 as SVGAGI.

This clone showed up just a few times. V gene TRBV7-6 combines with J gene TRBJ2-7, with 9 positions matching TRBD2. V lost 1 base to trimming and J lost 2 bases; unmatched junction nucleotides: 3. Germline V gene sequence: CDR1 SGHVS, CDR2 FNYEAQ. The length of the CDR3 is 15 residues. CDR3 sequence: CASSLVAGGTYEQYF. The CDR3 nucleotides read TGTGCCAGCAGCTTAGTGGCGGGAGGGACCTACGAGCAGTACTTC.

The V call is TRBV4-3, the J call TRBJ1-4; 7 bases fit TRBD1. The CDR3 consists of 16 residues. V shed 1 base, J shed 8 bases, and the junction held 10 bases outside the gene matches. Germline CDR1 and CDR2: LGHNA and YSLEER. In nucleotides, the CDR3 is TGCGCCAGCAGCCAAGGGAGGGGGCAGGGCTTAGAAAAACTGTTTTTT. Encoded protein: CASSQGRGQGLEKLFF.

This clone came up once. The chain uses TRBV29-1 and TRBJ1-3; no firm D call. V was trimmed by 4 bases and J by 2 bases, leaving 12 bases between them. From germline, CDR1 is SQVTM and CDR2 ANQGSEA. The CDR3 has 14 amino acids. CDR3 DNA sequence: TGCAGCGTTGCTATAAAGGAGGCTGGAAACACCATATATTTT. Protein: CSVAIKEAGNTIYF. Combining the CDR3 with reference TRBV29-1 and TRBJ1-3 gives the whole variable domain SAVISQKPSRDICQRGTSLTIQCQVDSQVTMMFWYRQQPGQSLTLIATANQGSEATYESGFVIDKFPISRPNLTFSTLTVSNMSPEDSSIYLCSVAIKEAGNTIYFGEGSWLTVV.

This clone has just a few counts. The germline gene is not matched at one end of the junction; a read error may be the cause. The CDR3 DNA is TGTGCTAGCAGCCCAGGAGGGACAGGGACCTACGAGCAGTACTTC. It translates to CASSPGGTGTYEQYF. The gene calls are TRBV7-7 and TRBJ2-7; 9 bases fit TRBD1. The CDR3 has 15 residues. CDR1 SSHAT and CDR2 FNYEAQ come from the germline V gene (reference sequence).